The 12 T cell receptor beta chains below were found in one sample sequenced in a study of blood T cell repertoires in COVID-19. Profiled with immunoSEQ multiplex PCR; TCRdb holds only in-frame clones, not every one. The table includes approximately 140,000 clones, around 88% detected once. The sequenced material came from peripheral blood. These receptors all come from a human donor in a cohort sampled during active COVID-19.

The chain employs TRBV5-8 and TRBJ1-4; unclear D gene. Germline loops: CDR1 SGHTS, CDR2 YDEGEE. With 1 base removed from V and 6 bases from J, the gap between germline ends came to 13 bases. The CDR3 is made up of 15 amino acids. CDR3 sequence: CASSLRLNSDEKLFF. CDR3 DNA: TGTGCCAGCAGCTTGCGACTTAATTCGGATGAAAAACTGTTTTTT.

The chain combines TRBV7-2 with TRBJ1-3; 7 bases are shared with TRBD1. V lost 4 bases and J lost 4; bases outside the gene matches: 7. Per germline, CDR1 SGHTA and CDR2 FQGNSA. The CDR3 totals 15 residues. The CDR3 is CASSYDRVGGNTIYF. CDR3 in DNA: TGTGCCAGCAGCTACGACAGGGTAGGAGGAAACACCATATATTTT.

The chain links TRBV5-1 to TRBJ1-1; tentative D call: TRBD1 (5 bases). V was cut by 4 bases and J by 5 bases, with 12 bases left in between. Germline CDR1 SGHRS, CDR2 YFSETQ. The CDR3 spans 13 residues. The CDR3 region has the DNA TGCGCCAGCAGCCGGGAGAGGGGTACTGAAGCTTTCTTT. Its protein product is CASSRERGTEAFF.

V usage is TRBV6-2 or TRBV6-3 and J usage is TRBJ2-3; perhaps TRBD2 as D (7 bases). V dropped 2 bases and J dropped 4 bases, with 13 bases sitting between them. Germline-derived CDR1 and CDR2 are MNHEY and SVGEGT. The CDR3 is 15 amino acids. CDR3: CASSYDGGGPDTQYF. DNA for the CDR3: TGTGCCAGCAGTTACGATGGGGGGGGGCCAGATACGCAGTATTTT.

The CDR3 nucleotides are TGTGCCAGCAGCCGGGACAGCGGCCCCCTCGGCCCTCTGGGGGCCAACGTCCTGACTTTC. This gives the protein CASSRDSGPLGPLGANVLTF. The rearrangement links TRBV7-9 to TRBJ2-6, with 7 nucleotides matching TRBD1. Germline CDR1 reads SEHNR; CDR2 reads FQNEAQ (reference sequence). Unmatched junction bases numbered 20, after V lost 5 bases and J lost 4 bases. The CDR3 extends over 20 amino acids.

This clone was seen only a few times. CDR3 nucleotides: TGTGCCAGCAGTTTCAAGCCAAGCTCTGGAAACACCATATATTTT. Translation: CASSFKPSSGNTIYF. V is TRBV27 and J is TRBJ1-3; no clear D. The CDR3 totals 15 residues. Trimming removed 3 bases at V and 0 bases at J, with 9 bases between. Germline loops: CDR1 MNHEY, CDR2 SMNVEV (reference sequence).

This chain uses TRBV10-3 with TRBJ1-4; tentatively, D is TRBD1 (5 bases). CDR1 is ENHRY, CDR2 SYGVKD, per germline. Trimming took off 4 bases at V and 8 bases at J, with 14 bases between the two ends. This CDR3 comprises 14 residues. The CDR3 DNA is TGTGCCATCAGTGGACAGTTTACGGGCGAAAAACTGTTTTTT. Its translation is CAISGQFTGEKLFF.

The rearrangement joins TRBV7-2 to TRBJ2-3; D is possibly TRBD2 (7 bases). Trimming took off 2 bases at V and 1 base at J, with 13 bases between the two ends. Germline V gene sequence: CDR1 SGHTA, CDR2 FQGNSA. This CDR3 is built from 16 residues. CDR3 coding DNA: TGTGCCAGCAGCTTAAATCGGGGGGCTCGCACAGATACGCAGTATTTT. Amino acid sequence: CASSLNRGARTDTQYF.

This rearrangement joins TRBV9 to TRBJ2-3; D perhaps matches TRBD1 (6 bases). The CDR3 totals 14 residues. The V and J ends lost 4 bases and 0 bases respectively, with 9 bases between them. Per germline, CDR1 SGDLS and CDR2 YYNGEE. The CDR3 region is CASSTQGSTDTQYF. In DNA form, the CDR3 reads TGTGCCAGCAGCACCCAGGGGAGCACAGATACGCAGTATTTT.

The chain uses TRBV29-1 and TRBJ2-7, with 10 nucleotides matching TRBD1. The CDR3 contains 17 residues. Trimming at V came to 0 bases and at J to 0 bases, leaving 8 bases not matched to a gene. Germline CDR1 and CDR2: SQVTM and ANQGSEA. The CDR3 region has the DNA TGCAGCGTTGAAGATCCTGGGGGACAGGGGAGCTCCTACGAGCAGTACTTC. Residues: CSVEDPGGQGSSYEQYF.

V and J are TRBV7-2 and TRBJ2-3; D might be TRBD2 (5 bases). The germline CDR1 and CDR2 sequences are SGHTA and FQGNSA. The V end lost 1 base, the J end lost 6 bases, and 20 bases lay between the germline ends. This CDR3 spans 17 amino acids. This chain's CDR3 is CASSLGGLATGKDTQYF. CDR3 nucleotide sequence: TGTGCCAGCAGCTTAGGAGGACTGGCCACGGGGAAGGATACGCAGTATTTT.

This clone was seen a few times. V usage is TRBV15 and J usage is TRBJ1-6; TRBD1 aligns across 7 bases. Germline V CDR1 and CDR2: LNHNV, YYDKDF (reference sequence). J gave up 6 bases and V 1 base, and 6 bases lay outside the gene matches. This CDR3 is built from 16 residues. For the CDR3, the DNA is TGTGCCACCAGCAGAGGCACCGGGACAGCTAATTCACCCCTCCACTTT. Its protein product is CATSRGTGTANSPLHF.